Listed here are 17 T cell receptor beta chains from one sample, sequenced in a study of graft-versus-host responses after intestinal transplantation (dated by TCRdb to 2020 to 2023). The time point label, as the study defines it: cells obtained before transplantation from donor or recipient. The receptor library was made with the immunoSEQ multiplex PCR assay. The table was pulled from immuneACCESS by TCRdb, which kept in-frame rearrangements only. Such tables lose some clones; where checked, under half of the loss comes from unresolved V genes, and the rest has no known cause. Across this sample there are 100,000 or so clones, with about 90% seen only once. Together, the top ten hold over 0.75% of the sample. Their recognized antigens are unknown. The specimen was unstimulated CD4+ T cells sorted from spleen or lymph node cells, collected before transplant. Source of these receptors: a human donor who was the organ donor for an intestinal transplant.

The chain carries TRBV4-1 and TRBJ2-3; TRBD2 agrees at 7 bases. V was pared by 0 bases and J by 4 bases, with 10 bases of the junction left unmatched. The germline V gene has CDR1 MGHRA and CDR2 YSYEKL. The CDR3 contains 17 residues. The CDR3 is CASSQDRTGGPADTQYF. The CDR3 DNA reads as TGCGCCAGCAGCCAAGATCGGACGGGGGGACCTGCAGATACGCAGTATTTT.

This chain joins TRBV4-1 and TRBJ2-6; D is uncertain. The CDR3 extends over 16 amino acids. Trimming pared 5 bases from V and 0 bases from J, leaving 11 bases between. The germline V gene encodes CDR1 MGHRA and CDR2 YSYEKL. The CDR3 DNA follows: TGCGCCAGCAGCGGCTCGACCTACTCTGGGGCCAACGTCCTGACTTTC. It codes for CASSGSTYSGANVLTF.

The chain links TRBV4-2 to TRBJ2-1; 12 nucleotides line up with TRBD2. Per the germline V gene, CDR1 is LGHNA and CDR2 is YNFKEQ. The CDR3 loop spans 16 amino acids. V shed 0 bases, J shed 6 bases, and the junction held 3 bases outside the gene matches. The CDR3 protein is CASSQDSSGGANEQFF. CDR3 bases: TGTGCCAGCAGCCAAGATTCTAGCGGGGGGGCCAATGAGCAGTTCTTC.

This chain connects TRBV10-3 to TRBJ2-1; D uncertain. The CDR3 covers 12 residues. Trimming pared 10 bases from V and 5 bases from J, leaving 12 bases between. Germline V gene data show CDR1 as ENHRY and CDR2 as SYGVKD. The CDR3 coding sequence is TGTGCCACTCGTGTTGGGGACAATGAGCAGTTCTTC. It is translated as CATRVGDNEQFF.

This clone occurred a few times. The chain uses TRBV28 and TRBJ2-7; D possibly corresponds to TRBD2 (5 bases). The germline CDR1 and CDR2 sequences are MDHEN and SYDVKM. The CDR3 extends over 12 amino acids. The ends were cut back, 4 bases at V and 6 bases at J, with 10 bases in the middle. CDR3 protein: CASSSGSTEQYF. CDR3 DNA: TGTGCCAGCAGTTCGGGGTCGACCGAGCAGTACTTC.

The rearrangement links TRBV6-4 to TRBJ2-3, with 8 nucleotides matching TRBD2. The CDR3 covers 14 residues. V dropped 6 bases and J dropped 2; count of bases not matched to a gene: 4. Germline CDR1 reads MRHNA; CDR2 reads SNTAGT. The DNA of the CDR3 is TGTGCCAGCAGCAAGCGGGGGAACACAGATACGCAGTATTTT. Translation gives CASSKRGNTDTQYF.

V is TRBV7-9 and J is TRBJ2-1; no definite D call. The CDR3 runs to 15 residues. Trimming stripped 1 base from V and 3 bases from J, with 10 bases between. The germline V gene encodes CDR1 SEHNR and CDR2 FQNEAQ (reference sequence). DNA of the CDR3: TGTGCCAGCAGCTTAGGCCCCGGTCACTACAATGAGCAGTTCTTC. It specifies CASSLGPGHYNEQFF.

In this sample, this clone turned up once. The CDR3 here is CASSGPGGAKNIQYF. The CDR3 coding sequence is TGTGCCAGTAGTGGCCCTGGGGGAGCCAAAAACATTCAGTACTTC. This chain connects TRBV19 to TRBJ2-4; D possibly uses TRBD1 or TRBD2 (5 bases each). This CDR3 is 15 amino acids long. Deletions cut 5 bases from V and 0 bases from J, with 11 bases between. Germline V lookup: CDR1 LNHDA, CDR2 SQIVND (reference sequence).

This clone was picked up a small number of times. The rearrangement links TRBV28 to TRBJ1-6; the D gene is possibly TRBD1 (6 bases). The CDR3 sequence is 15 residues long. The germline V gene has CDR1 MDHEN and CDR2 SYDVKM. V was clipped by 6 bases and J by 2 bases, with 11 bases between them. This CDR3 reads CASRNRVTYNSPLHF. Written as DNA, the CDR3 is TGTGCCAGCAGGAACAGGGTAACCTATAATTCACCCCTCCACTTT.

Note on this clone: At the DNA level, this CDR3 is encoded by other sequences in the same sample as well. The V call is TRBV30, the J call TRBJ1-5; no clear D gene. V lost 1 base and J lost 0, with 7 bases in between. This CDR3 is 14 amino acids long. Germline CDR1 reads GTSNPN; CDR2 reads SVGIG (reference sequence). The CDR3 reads CAWSGGYSNQPQHF. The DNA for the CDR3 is TGTGCCTGGAGTGGGGGATATAGCAATCAGCCCCAGCATTTT.

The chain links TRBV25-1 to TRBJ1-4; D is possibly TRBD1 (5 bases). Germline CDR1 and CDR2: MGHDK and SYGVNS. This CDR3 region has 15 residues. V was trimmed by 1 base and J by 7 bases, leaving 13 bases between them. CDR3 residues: CASSEFAGFGEKLFF. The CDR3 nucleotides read TGTGCCAGCAGTGAATTCGCAGGGTTTGGTGAAAAACTGTTTTTT.

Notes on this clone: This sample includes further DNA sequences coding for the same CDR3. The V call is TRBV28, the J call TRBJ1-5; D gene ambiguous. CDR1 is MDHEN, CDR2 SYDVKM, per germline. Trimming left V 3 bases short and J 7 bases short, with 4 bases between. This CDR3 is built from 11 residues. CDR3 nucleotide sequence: TGTGCCAGCAGTTTGGGGCAGCCCCAGCATTTT. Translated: CASSLGQPQHF.

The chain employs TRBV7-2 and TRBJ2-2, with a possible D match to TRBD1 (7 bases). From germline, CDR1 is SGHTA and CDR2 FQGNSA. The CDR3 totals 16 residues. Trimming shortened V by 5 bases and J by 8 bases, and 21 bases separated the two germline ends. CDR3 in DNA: TGTGCCAGCAGCCCTAGGAGGGGGCAAACCAGAGGGGAGCTGTTTTTT. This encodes CASSPRRGQTRGELFF.

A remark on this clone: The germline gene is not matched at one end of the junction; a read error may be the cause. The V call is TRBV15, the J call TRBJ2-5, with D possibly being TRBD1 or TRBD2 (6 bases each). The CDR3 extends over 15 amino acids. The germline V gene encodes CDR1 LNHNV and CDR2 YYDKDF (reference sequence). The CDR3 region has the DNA TGTGCCGCCAGGGTAAACGGGGGCCACGGAGAGACCCAGTACTTC. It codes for CAARVNGGHGETQYF.

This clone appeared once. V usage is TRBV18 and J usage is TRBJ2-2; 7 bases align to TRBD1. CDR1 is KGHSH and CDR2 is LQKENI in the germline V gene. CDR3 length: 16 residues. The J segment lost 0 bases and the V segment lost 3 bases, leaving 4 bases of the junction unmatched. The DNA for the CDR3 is TGTGCCAGCTCACCCCTACAGGGGACGAACACCGGGGAGCTGTTTTTT. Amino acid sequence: CASSPLQGTNTGELFF. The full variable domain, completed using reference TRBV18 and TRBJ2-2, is NAGVMQNPRHLVRRRGQEARLRCSPMKGHSHVYWYRQLPEEGLKFMVYLQKENIIDESGMPKERFSAEFPKEGPSILRIQQVVRGDSAAYFCASSPLQGTNTGELFFGEGSRLTVL.

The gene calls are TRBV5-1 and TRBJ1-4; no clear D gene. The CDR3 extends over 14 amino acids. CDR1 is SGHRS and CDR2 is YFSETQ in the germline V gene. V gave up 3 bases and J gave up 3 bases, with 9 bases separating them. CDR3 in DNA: TGCGCCAGCAGCTCGGGTCTATCTAATGAAAAACTGTTTTTT. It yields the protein CASSSGLSNEKLFF. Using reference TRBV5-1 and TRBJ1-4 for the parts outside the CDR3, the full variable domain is KAGVTQTPRYLIKTRGQQVTLSCSPISGHRSVSWYQQTPGQGLQFLFEYFSETQRNKGNFPGRFSGRQFSNSRSEMNVSTLELGDSALYLCASSSGLSNEKLFFGSGTQLSVL.

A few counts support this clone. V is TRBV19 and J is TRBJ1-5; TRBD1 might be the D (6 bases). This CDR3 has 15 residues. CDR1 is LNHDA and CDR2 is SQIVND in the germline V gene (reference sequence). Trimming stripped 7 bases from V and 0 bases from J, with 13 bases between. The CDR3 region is CASILQGNSNQPQHF. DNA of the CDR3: TGTGCCAGTATCCTACAGGGTAATAGCAATCAGCCCCAGCATTTT. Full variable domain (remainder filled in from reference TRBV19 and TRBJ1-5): DGGITQSPKYLFRKEGQNVTLSCEQNLNHDAMYWYRQDPGQGLRLIYYSQIVNDFQKGDIAEGYSVSREKKESFPLTVTSAQKNPTAFYLCASILQGNSNQPQHFGDGTRLSIL.